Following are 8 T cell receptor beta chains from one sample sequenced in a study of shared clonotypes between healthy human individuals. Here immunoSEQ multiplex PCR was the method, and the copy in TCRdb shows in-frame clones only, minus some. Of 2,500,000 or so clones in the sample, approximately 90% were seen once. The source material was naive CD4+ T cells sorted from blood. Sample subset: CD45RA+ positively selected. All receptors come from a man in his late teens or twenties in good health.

CDR3 DNA: TGCGCCAGCAGGCCCGGGCAAAGCTACGAGCAGTACTTC. Amino acids: CASRPGQSYEQYF. V is TRBV10-2 and J is TRBJ2-7; D is unresolved. V lost 6 bases and J 3 bases, leaving 12 bases between the germline ends. Germline CDR1 WSHSY, CDR2 SAAADI. CDR3 size: 13 residues.

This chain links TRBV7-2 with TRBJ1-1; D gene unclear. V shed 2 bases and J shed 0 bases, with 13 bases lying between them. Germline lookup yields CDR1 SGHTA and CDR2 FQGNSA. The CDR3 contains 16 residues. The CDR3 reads CASSLKPPPVNTEAFF. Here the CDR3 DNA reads TGTGCCAGCAGCTTAAAGCCCCCACCCGTGAACACTGAAGCTTTCTTT.

CDR3 loop: CASSLTSGRANEQFF. The CDR3 region has the DNA TGTGCCAGCAGTCTGACTAGCGGGAGGGCTAATGAGCAGTTCTTC. The rearrangement links TRBV6-5 to TRBJ2-1; 14 positions agree with TRBD2. The CDR3 is 15 amino acids. Trimming cost V 5 bases and J 7 bases; bases outside gene matches: 4. Germline CDR1 reads MNHEY; CDR2 reads SVGAGI.

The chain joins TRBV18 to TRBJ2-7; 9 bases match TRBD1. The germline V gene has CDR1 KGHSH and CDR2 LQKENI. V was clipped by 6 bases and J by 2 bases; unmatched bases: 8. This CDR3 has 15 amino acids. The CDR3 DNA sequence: TGTGCCAGCTCGGACCGGGACAGGGACGCCTACGAGCAGTACTTC. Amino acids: CASSDRDRDAYEQYF.

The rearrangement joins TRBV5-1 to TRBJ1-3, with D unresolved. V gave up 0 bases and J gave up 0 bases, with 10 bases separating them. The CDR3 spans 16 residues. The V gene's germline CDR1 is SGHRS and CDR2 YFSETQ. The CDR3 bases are TGCGCCAGCAGCTTGGCTTGGACCAGCTCTGGAAACACCATATATTTT. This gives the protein CASSLAWTSSGNTIYF. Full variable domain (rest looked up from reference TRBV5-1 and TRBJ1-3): KAGVTQTPRYLIKTRGQQVTLSCSPISGHRSVSWYQQTPGQGLQFLFEYFSETQRNKGNFPGRFSGRQFSNSRSEMNVSTLELGDSALYLCASSLAWTSSGNTIYFGEGSWLTVV.

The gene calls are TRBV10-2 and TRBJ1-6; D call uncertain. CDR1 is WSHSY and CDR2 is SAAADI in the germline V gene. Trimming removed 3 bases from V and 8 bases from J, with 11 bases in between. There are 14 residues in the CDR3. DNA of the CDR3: TGCGCCAGCAGTGACAGCGAGATTTATTCACCCCTCCACTTT. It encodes CASSDSEIYSPLHF.

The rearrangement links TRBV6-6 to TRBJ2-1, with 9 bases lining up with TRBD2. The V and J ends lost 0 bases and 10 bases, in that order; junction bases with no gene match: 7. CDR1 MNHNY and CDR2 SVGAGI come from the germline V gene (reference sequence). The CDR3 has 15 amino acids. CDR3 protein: CASSYSFGTSWEQFF. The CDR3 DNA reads TGTGCCAGCAGTTACTCGTTCGGGACTAGCTGGGAGCAGTTCTTC.

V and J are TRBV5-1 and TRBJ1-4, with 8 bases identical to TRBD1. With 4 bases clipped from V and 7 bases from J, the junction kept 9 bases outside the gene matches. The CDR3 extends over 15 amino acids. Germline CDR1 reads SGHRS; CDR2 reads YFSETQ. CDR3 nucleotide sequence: TGCGCCAGCAGCACCGGACAGGGTGGAGGTGAAAAACTGTTTTTT. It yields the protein CASSTGQGGGEKLFF. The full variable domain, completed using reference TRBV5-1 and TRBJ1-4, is KAGVTQTPRYLIKTRGQQVTLSCSPISGHRSVSWYQQTPGQGLQFLFEYFSETQRNKGNFPGRFSGRQFSNSRSEMNVSTLELGDSALYLCASSTGQGGGEKLFFGSGTQLSVL.